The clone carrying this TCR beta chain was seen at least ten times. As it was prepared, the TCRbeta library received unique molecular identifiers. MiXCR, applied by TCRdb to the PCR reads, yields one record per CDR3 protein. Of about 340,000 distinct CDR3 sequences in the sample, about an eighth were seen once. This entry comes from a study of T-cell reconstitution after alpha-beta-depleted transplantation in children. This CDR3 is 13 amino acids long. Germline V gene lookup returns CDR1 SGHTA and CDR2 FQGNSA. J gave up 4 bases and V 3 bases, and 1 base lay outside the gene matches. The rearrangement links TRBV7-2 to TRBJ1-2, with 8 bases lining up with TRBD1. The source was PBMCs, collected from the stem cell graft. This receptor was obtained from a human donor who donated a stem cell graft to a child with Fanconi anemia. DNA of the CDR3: TGTGCCAGCAGCTTCACAGGGGGCTATGGCTACACCTTC. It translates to CASSFTGGYGYTF. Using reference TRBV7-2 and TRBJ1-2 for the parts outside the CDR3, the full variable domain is GAGVSQSPSNKVTEKGKDVELRCDPISGHTALYWYRQSLGQGLEFLIYFQGNSAPDKSGLPSDRFSAERTGGSVSTLTIQRTQQEDSAVYLCASSFTGGYGYTFGSGTRLTVV.